The 18 T cell receptor beta chains given below trace back to one sample, sequenced in a study of cytomegalovirus exposure and HLA in healthy donors. The primer mix had 60 Vbeta and 13 Jbeta primers. The protocol was immunoSEQ multiplex PCR, while the TCRdb copy is restricted to in-frame clones and leaves out a portion. Of under 95,000 clones in the sample, around 80% were seen once. The sample taken for sequencing was PBMCs. The receptors stem from a male donor in good health and CMV-seronegative.

This chain links TRBV10-3 with TRBJ1-2; D call uncertain. Per germline, CDR1 ENHRY and CDR2 SYGVKD. The CDR3 has 15 residues. Trimming removed 10 bases from V and 2 bases from J, with 20 bases in between. CDR3 in amino acids: CATEGVARENYGYTF. The CDR3 region has the DNA TGTGCCACTGAGGGCGTAGCAAGGGAGAACTATGGCTACACCTTC.

The chain combines TRBV30 with TRBJ2-7; D perhaps matches TRBD1 (5 bases). V was pared by 7 bases and J by 3 bases, with 16 bases between. CDR1 is GTSNPN, CDR2 SVGIG, per germline (reference sequence). The CDR3 sequence is 13 residues long. The CDR3 region is CAYTPDNRYEQYF. CDR3 nucleotides: TGTGCCTACACACCGGACAACCGCTACGAGCAGTACTTC.

The chain carries TRBV9 and TRBJ2-5; TRBD2 aligns across 14 bases. Germline CDR1 SGDLS, CDR2 YYNGEE. Trimming removed 0 bases from V and 5 bases from J; junction bases left unmatched: 0. The CDR3 sequence is 15 residues long. As DNA, the CDR3 is TGTGCCAGCAGCGTAGGGACTAGCGGGGGGGAGACCCAGTACTTC. This codes for CASSVGTSGGETQYF.

The chain couples TRBV7-3 to TRBJ2-1; the D gene is possibly TRBD2 (5 bases). The V gene lost 1 base and the J gene lost 5 bases, with 9 bases spanning the gap. The CDR3 is 14 residues long. Germline loops: CDR1 SGHTA, CDR2 FQGTGA. The CDR3 protein is CASSLSPSNNEQFF. In nucleotides, the CDR3 is TGTGCCAGCAGCTTAAGTCCTAGCAACAATGAGCAGTTCTTC.

The chain recombines TRBV2 with TRBJ2-1, with TRBD2 as a possible D gene (6 bases). V lost 8 bases to trimming and J lost 2 bases, with 16 bases between them. The CDR3 consists of 15 residues. The germline CDR1 and CDR2 sequences are SNHLY and FYNNEI. The CDR3 region has the DNA TGTGCCAGCTGGAGAGATAGCGGAACCTACAATGAGCAGTTCTTC. Amino acid sequence: CASWRDSGTYNEQFF.

The J gene is TRBJ1-1, the V gene TRBV19, with D maybe TRBD1 (6 bases). V lost 3 bases, J lost 1 base, and 6 bases lay in between. The CDR3 is 13 amino acids. The germline gives CDR1 LNHDA, CDR2 SQIVND (reference sequence). The CDR3 here is CASSMTGNTEAFF. The CDR3 DNA reads as TGTGCCAGTAGTATGACAGGGAACACTGAAGCTTTCTTT.

The chain links TRBV5-1 to TRBJ2-7; TRBD1 aligns across 9 bases. Germline CDR1 is SGHRS and CDR2 is YFSETQ. This CDR3 is 15 amino acids long. With V trimmed by 5 bases and J by 7 bases, 13 bases remained unmatched. The CDR3 nucleotides are TGCGCCAGCAGTTTGACTACAGGGGGCGTGGGGGAGCAGTACTTC. It translates to CASSLTTGGVGEQYF.

The V gene is TRBV5-1, the J gene TRBJ1-1; D is undetermined. V was shortened by 0 bases and J by 4 bases, with 10 bases between the two germline ends. Germline lookup yields CDR1 SGHRS and CDR2 YFSETQ. The CDR3 consists of 14 residues. The chain's CDR3 is CASSLAGRGTEAFF. The CDR3 coding sequence is TGCGCCAGCAGCTTGGCAGGTCGTGGCACTGAAGCTTTCTTT.

This clone was observed once. The chain recombines TRBV6-5 with TRBJ1-5, with 7 nucleotides matching TRBD1. Germline values: CDR1 MNHEY, CDR2 SVGAGI. This CDR3 has 15 residues. The ends lost 6 bases at V and 2 bases at J; junction bases unmatched: 7. DNA for the CDR3: TGTGCCAGCAGCTTACAGGGGACGGGCAATCAGCCCCAGCATTTT. This encodes CASSLQGTGNQPQHF.

The chain is built from TRBV5-6 and TRBJ1-2; TRBD1 might be the D (6 bases). Germline V gives CDR1 SGHDT, CDR2 YYEEEE. The CDR3 is 12 amino acids. V was clipped by 3 bases and J by 7 bases, with 10 bases between them. Here the CDR3 DNA reads TGTGCCAGCAGCTCGAGGGGGTCTGGCTACACCTTC. It encodes CASSSRGSGYTF. Together with reference TRBV5-6 and TRBJ1-2, the CDR3 gives the full variable domain: DAGVTQSPTHLIKTRGQQVTLRCSPKSGHDTVSWYQQALGQGPQFIFQYYEEEERQRGNFPDRFSGHQFPNYSSELNVNALLLGDSALYLCASSSRGSGYTFGSGTRLTVV.

In its sample, this clone was seen a few times. V gene TRBV10-2 combines with J gene TRBJ2-6, with D perhaps matching TRBD1 (5 bases). Trimming cost V 3 bases and J 1 base, with 10 bases left between them. In germline, CDR1 is WSHSY, CDR2 SAAADI. The CDR3 contains 16 residues. CDR3 loop: CASSEGARSGANVLTF. The CDR3 coding sequence is TGCGCCAGCAGTGAAGGGGCGCGGTCTGGGGCCAACGTCCTGACTTTC.

Worth noting for this clone: A read error may produce the germline difference seen at one junction end. This chain joins TRBV11-2 and TRBJ1-6, with D possibly matching TRBD1 (6 bases). The germline V gene has CDR1 SGHAT and CDR2 FQNNGV. CDR3 length equals 14 residues. The CDR3 DNA reads TGTGCCAGCAGCTCCAGGACAGCTAATTCACCCCTCAACTTT. It codes for CASSSRTANSPLNF.

The chain uses TRBV4-2 and TRBJ1-3, with D uncertain. Trimming removed 1 base at V and 0 bases at J, with 7 bases between. This CDR3 contains 15 residues. CDR1 is LGHNA, CDR2 YNFKEQ, per germline. The CDR3 region has the DNA TGTGCCAGCAGCCAAGTAAGGAGCTCTGGAAACACCATATATTTT. Its protein product is CASSQVRSSGNTIYF.

The chain is built from TRBV5-1 and TRBJ2-7; 13 nucleotides match TRBD2. CDR3 length: 18 amino acids. After removal of 3 bases from V and 3 bases from J, the junction contained 12 bases not matched to a gene. Per the germline V gene, CDR1 is SGHRS and CDR2 is YFSETQ. This CDR3 is CASSSPETSGRTFYEQYF. The DNA of the CDR3 is TGCGCCAGCAGCTCGCCCGAGACTAGCGGGAGGACCTTCTACGAGCAGTACTTC.

This rearrangement joins TRBV25-1 to TRBJ1-5; D unresolved. CDR3 length: 13 residues. Deletions cut 2 bases from V and 6 bases from J, with 8 bases between. CDR1 is MGHDK and CDR2 is SYGVNS in the germline V gene. CDR3 amino acids: CASSEGGGQPQHF. CDR3 bases: TGTGCCAGCAGTGAAGGTGGCGGTCAGCCCCAGCATTTT.

This clone was recorded at least ten times. The V call is TRBV4-3, the J call TRBJ1-1; 10 bases agree with TRBD1. Trimming removed 4 bases from V and 0 bases from J; junction bases left unmatched: 5. Germline CDR1 LGHNA, CDR2 YSLEER. The CDR3 sequence is 16 residues long. The CDR3 sequence: CASSPAGTGVNTEAFF. CDR3 DNA: TGCGCCAGCAGCCCCGCCGGGACAGGGGTGAACACTGAAGCTTTCTTT.

The chain uses TRBV27 and TRBJ1-3; D is possibly TRBD1 (5 bases). Trimming removed 3 bases from V and 2 bases from J, with 11 bases in between. The CDR3 is 15 amino acids. Germline CDR1 is MNHEY and CDR2 is SMNVEV (reference sequence). CDR3 coding DNA: TGTGCCAGCAGTTTGTATGGGGCTCCTGGAAACACCATATATTTT. This translates into CASSLYGAPGNTIYF.

This clone was recorded once. The chain combines TRBV7-8 with TRBJ2-5, with a possible D match to TRBD2 (5 bases). V lost 3 bases and J 4 bases, leaving 12 bases between the germline ends. From germline, CDR1 is SGHVS and CDR2 FQNEAQ. The CDR3 length is 14 residues. The CDR3 bases are TGTGCCAGCAGCTTGACCGGGGAGAGAGAGACCCAGTACTTC. Protein product: CASSLTGERETQYF.